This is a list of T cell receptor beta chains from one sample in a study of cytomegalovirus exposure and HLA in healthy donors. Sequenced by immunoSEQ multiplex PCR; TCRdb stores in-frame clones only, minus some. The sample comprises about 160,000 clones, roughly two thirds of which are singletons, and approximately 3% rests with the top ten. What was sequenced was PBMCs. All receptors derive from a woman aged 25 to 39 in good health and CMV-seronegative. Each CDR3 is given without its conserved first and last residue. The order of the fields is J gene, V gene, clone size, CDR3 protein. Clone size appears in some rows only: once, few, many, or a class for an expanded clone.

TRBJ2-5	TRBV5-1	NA	ASSPPGTGGPETQY
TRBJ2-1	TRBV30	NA	AWSVWGDNEQF
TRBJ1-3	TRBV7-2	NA	ASRSSSGNTIY
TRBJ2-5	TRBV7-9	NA	ASRPGQGGQETQY
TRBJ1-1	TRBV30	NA	AWNEGRSTEAF
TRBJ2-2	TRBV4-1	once	ASSQPAGELF
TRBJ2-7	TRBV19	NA	ASSIRGNEQY
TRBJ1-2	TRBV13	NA	ASSFPGDYGYT
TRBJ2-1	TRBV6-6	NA	ASSRQGTEQF
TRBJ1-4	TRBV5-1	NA	ASSLAGQTEKLF
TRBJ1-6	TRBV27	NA	ASSSPRGSWSSYNSPLH
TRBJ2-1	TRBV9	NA	ASSLRTSGGTNEQF
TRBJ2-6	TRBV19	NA	ASSTDSSGANVLT
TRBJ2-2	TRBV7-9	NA	ASSFDSLNTGELF
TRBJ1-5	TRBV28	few	ASSSLGESNQPQH
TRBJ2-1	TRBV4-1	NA	ASSQGDRDDNEQF
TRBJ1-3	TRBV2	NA	ASDRGQSSGNTIY
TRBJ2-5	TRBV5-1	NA	ASSAPGLTETQY
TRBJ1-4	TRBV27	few	ASSRDTFEKLF
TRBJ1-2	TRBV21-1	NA	ASSERQGDNYGYT
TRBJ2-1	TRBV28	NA	ASRNLRLAGYEQF
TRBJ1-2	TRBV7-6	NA	ASSDGQGLYGYT
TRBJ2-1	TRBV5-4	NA	ASSQSPGVYNEQF
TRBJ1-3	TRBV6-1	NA	ASTYSGASGNTIY
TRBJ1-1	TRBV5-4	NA	ASSSTGNTEAF
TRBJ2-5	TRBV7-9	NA	ASRDAGAGGETQY
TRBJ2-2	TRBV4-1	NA	ASSQVSGGTGELF
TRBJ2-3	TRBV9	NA	ASSPSFLSDTQY
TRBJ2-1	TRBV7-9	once	ASSFSDSYNEQF
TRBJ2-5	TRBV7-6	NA	ASSLYLAGGQGQETQY
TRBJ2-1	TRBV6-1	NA	ASREASASYNEQF